The 6 T cell receptor beta chains in this list originate from one sample, sequenced in a study of cytomegalovirus exposure and HLA in healthy donors. Primers included in the PCR were 60 Vbeta and 13 Jbeta primers. TCRdb's table, derived via immunoSEQ multiplex PCR, lists solely in-frame clones and lacks some. This table holds about 170,000 clones, around 79% found once. The source material was PBMCs. The receptor source for this set is a man between 35 and 55 years old in good health and CMV-seropositive.

This clone appeared a single time. The chain links TRBV2 to TRBJ2-1; 8 bases map to TRBD2. Germline-derived CDR1 and CDR2 are SNHLY and FYNNEI. The CDR3 is 14 amino acids. Trimming cost V 9 bases and J 6 bases; bases outside gene matches: 10. CDR3 residues: CASVGRGVLNEQFF. DNA of the CDR3: TGTGCCAGTGTGGGGCGGGGGGTGCTCAATGAGCAGTTCTTC.

This chain uses TRBV6-1 with TRBJ2-7; 7 bases align to TRBD2. The germline V gene has CDR1 MNHNS and CDR2 SASEGT. With V trimmed by 3 bases and J by 7 bases, 9 bases remained unmatched. There are 14 residues in the CDR3. The CDR3 DNA sequence: TGTGCCAGCAGTGACGCGGCGGGAGTAGAGGAGCAGTACTTC. Residues: CASSDAAGVEEQYF.

Note on this clone: The junction departs from the called germline gene at one end, perhaps through a read error. Additional DNA sequences in this sample encode the identical CDR3. The chain combines TRBV5-4 with TRBJ2-5; 7 nucleotides match TRBD1. This CDR3 comprises 13 residues. The V gene's germline CDR1 is SGHNT and CDR2 YYREEE (reference sequence). The CDR3 DNA reads as TGTGCCAGCAGCTTTACAGGGGAAGAGACTCAGTACTTC. The encoded protein is CASSFTGEETQYF.

The rearrangement joins TRBV23-1 to TRBJ2-7; D gene ambiguous. TRBV23-1 belongs to the ORF category, with a function that is uncertain. V was trimmed by 4 bases and J by 1 base, leaving 11 bases between them. The CDR3 is made up of 14 amino acids. DNA for the CDR3: TGCGCCAGCAGTCCGTCTAGTAAGTCCTACGAGCAGTACTTC. Protein sequence: CASSPSSKSYEQYF.

This sequence joins TRBV5-1 and TRBJ1-4; TRBD1 aligns across 8 bases. CDR3 length equals 14 residues. The junction had 6 bases not matched to a gene; V was cut back by 3 bases and J by 8 bases. Looked up from germline, CDR1 is SGHRS and CDR2 is YFSETQ. The CDR3 here is CASSYGQGGEKLFF. The CDR3 DNA is TGCGCCAGCAGCTACGGACAGGGAGGAGAAAAACTGTTTTTT.

The chain is built from TRBV9 and TRBJ2-3; 12 bases match TRBD2. After removal of 4 bases from V and 5 bases from J, the junction contained 5 bases not matched to a gene. This CDR3 is 15 amino acids long. Germline CDR1 SGDLS, CDR2 YYNGEE. The CDR3 spells CASSTTSGSLDTQYF. In DNA, the CDR3 is TGTGCCAGCAGCACGACTAGCGGGAGTTTAGATACGCAGTATTTT.